Each of the 28 T cell receptor beta chains below was sequenced from the same sample in a study of human T cells and chemical hapten exposure. Noted time point: patch test 3, about 24 weeks after DPC sensitization. As to treatment: therapeutic diphenylcyclopropenone sensitization with weekly scalp DPC. Each CDR3 protein is one row after TCRdb ran MiXCR on the RACE reads. This table holds about 120,000 distinct CDR3 sequences, 11% found once. Material: whole blood, obtained in connection with sensitization to the hapten diphenylcyclopropenone (DPC). The receptors here all came from a woman aged 45-60 years with alopecia areata. Some clones in this sample may be carry-over from other donors' samples.

This chain links TRBV12-3 or TRBV12-4 with TRBJ2-1, with 9 bases that match TRBD2. V was clipped by 1 base and J by 5 bases; unmatched bases: 6. The CDR3 extends over 16 amino acids. The CDR3 sequence is CASSLVAGGRNNEQFF. The CDR3 coding sequence is TGTGCCAGCAGTTTAGTGGCGGGGGGGCGTAACAATGAGCAGTTCTTC.

The rearrangement links TRBV7-6 to TRBJ2-3; 12 nucleotides agree with TRBD2. CDR1 SGHVS and CDR2 FNYEAQ come from the germline V gene. V was pared by 4 bases and J by 6 bases, with 8 bases of the junction left unmatched. The CDR3 spans 16 residues. Here the CDR3 reads CASSSGLAGTWDTQYF. In DNA form, the CDR3 reads TGTGCCAGCAGCTCCGGACTAGCGGGGACTTGGGATACGCAGTATTTT.

The chain has TRBV12-3 or TRBV12-4 and TRBJ1-5; TRBD1 matches at 10 bases. This CDR3 contains 17 residues. Trimming cost V 6 bases and J 0 bases; bases outside gene matches: 8. CDR3 residues: CASSRGTGAVSNQPQHF. Written as DNA, the CDR3 is TGTGCCAGCAGCCGGGGGACAGGGGCCGTTAGCAATCAGCCCCAGCATTTT.

The chain joins TRBV7-2 to TRBJ1-5, with D possibly matching TRBD1 (6 bases). V lost 4 bases to trimming and J lost 7 bases, with 14 bases between them. Germline CDR1 reads SGHTA; CDR2 reads FQGNSA. The CDR3 extends over 14 amino acids. The CDR3 DNA reads as TGTGCCAGCAGCTCTACAGGGAGGGGGCAGCCCCAGCATTTT. Protein: CASSSTGRGQPQHF.

Many counts were recorded for this clonotype. The chain has TRBV7-2 and TRBJ2-3; D uncertain. Trimming pared 6 bases from V and 4 bases from J, leaving 5 bases between. Germline CDR1 and CDR2: SGHTA and FQGNSA. The CDR3 covers 11 residues. The CDR3 region is CASSHPDTQYF. The CDR3 region has the DNA TGTGCCAGCAGTCACCCAGATACGCAGTATTTT.

This clonotype was detected many times. The CDR3 here is CASSLRLASGTGELFF. CDR3 in DNA: TGTGCCAGCAGTCTCCGACTGGCGTCGGGCACCGGGGAGCTGTTTTTT. V usage is TRBV12-3 or TRBV12-4 and J usage is TRBJ2-2; no reliable D call. Trimming pared 5 bases from V and 4 bases from J, leaving 17 bases between. This CDR3 comprises 16 residues.

The J gene is TRBJ2-1, the V gene TRBV4-1; D may be TRBD2 (6 bases). V lost 1 base, J lost 7 bases, and 14 bases lay in between. Per the germline V gene, CDR1 is MGHRA and CDR2 is YSYEKL. This CDR3 region has 15 residues. CDR3 residues: CASSQAGLPINEQFF. CDR3 nucleotides: TGCGCCAGCAGCCAAGCGGGACTCCCTATAAATGAGCAGTTCTTC.

The rearrangement uses TRBV2 and TRBJ2-5; D call uncertain. The V end lost 11 bases, the J end lost 6 bases, and 16 bases lay between the germline ends. The CDR3 length is 12 residues. Germline values: CDR1 SNHLY, CDR2 FYNNEI. The chain's CDR3 is CAAKAPRKTQYF. CDR3 sequence (DNA): TGTGCCGCCAAGGCCCCACGAAAGACCCAGTACTTC.

This clonotype was observed a handful of times. CDR3 sequence (DNA): TGTGCCAGCCATCTCCCGGGGCATGAAAAACTGTTTTTT. Residues: CASHLPGHEKLFF. The chain carries TRBV6-6 and TRBJ1-4, with a possible D match to TRBD1 (5 bases). The CDR3 runs 13 residues. Germline V lookup: CDR1 MNHNY, CDR2 SVGAGI (reference sequence). The V gene lost 8 bases and the J gene lost 6 bases, with 13 bases spanning the gap.

This clonotype was counted a few times. The CDR3 loop is CASQGGNYGYTF. CDR3 DNA: TGTGCCAGCCAAGGGGGTAACTATGGCTACACCTTC. This rearrangement joins TRBV3-2 to TRBJ1-2; the table's D call of TRBD1 was not tested on the DNA. TRBV3-2 is noted as a pseudogene. This CDR3 is 12 amino acids long.

The chain carries TRBV6-1 and TRBJ2-7; 13 bases are a match to TRBD2. The germline V gene encodes CDR1 MNHNS and CDR2 SASEGT. The length of the CDR3 is 14 residues. The trim removed 7 bases at V and 4 bases at J, leaving 4 bases unmatched. As DNA, the CDR3 is TGTGCCAGCATCGGACTAGCGGGAGTTTACGAGCAGTACTTC. Protein product: CASIGLAGVYEQYF.

J is TRBJ1-4 and V is TRBV25-1; D gene unclear. Trimming shortened V by 3 bases and J by 10 bases, and 12 bases separated the two germline ends. Germline lookup yields CDR1 MGHDK and CDR2 SYGVNS. CDR3 size: 13 residues. CDR3 DNA: TGTGCCAGCAGTGACGGTCCCTCCTCAAAACTGTTTTTT. Translation gives CASSDGPSSKLFF.

This clonotype was seen more than once but under ten times. V gene TRBV14 combines with J gene TRBJ2-6, with TRBD2 as a possible D gene (6 bases). Trimming removed 1 base from V and 4 bases from J, with 11 bases in between. Germline assignment: CDR1 SGHDN and CDR2 FVKESK. The CDR3 totals 16 residues. This chain's CDR3 is CASSQVGGPGANVLTF. The CDR3 DNA follows: TGTGCCAGCAGCCAAGTTGGAGGGCCCGGGGCCAACGTCCTGACTTTC.

Here the CDR3 reads CASLRDRGSGELFF. CDR3 bases: TGTGCCAGTCTCCGGGACAGGGGATCCGGGGAGCTGTTTTTT. The chain links TRBV7-6 to TRBJ2-2; 10 bases line up with TRBD1. The CDR3 has 14 amino acids. Germline loops: CDR1 SGHVS, CDR2 FNYEAQ. The trim removed 9 bases at V and 6 bases at J, leaving 7 bases unmatched.

This clonotype was recorded a few times. The CDR3 nucleotides are TGTGCCAGCAGCCCGGTGGGGACTAGCACAGATACGCAGTATTTT. It translates to CASSPVGTSTDTQYF. The V call is TRBV13, the J call TRBJ2-3, with a tentative D call TRBD2 (6 bases). Trimming stripped 5 bases from V and 0 bases from J, with 12 bases between. Germline CDR1 PRHDT, CDR2 FYEKMQ (reference sequence). The CDR3 totals 15 residues.

This clonotype was counted ten times or more. The chain has TRBV6-2 or TRBV6-3 and TRBJ2-3; D call uncertain. The V and J ends lost 3 bases and 1 base respectively, with 2 bases between them. CDR1 and CDR2 from the germline V gene are MNHEY and SVGEGT. CDR3 length equals 12 residues. In nucleotides, the CDR3 is TGTGCCAGCAGTTATCGCACAGATACGCAGTATTTT. As protein: CASSYRTDTQYF.

J is TRBJ2-5 and V is TRBV20-1; 8 bases agree with TRBD1. Trimming took 6 bases from V and 1 from J; bases not matched to a gene: 4. The CDR3 consists of 13 residues. CDR1 DFQATT and CDR2 SNEGSKA come from the germline V gene (reference sequence). DNA for the CDR3: TGCAGTGCCACCCAGGGGGCCCAAGAGACCCAGTACTTC. It translates to CSATQGAQETQYF.

The chain is built from TRBV25-1 and TRBJ2-7; D perhaps matches TRBD1 (5 bases). The CDR3 extends over 11 amino acids. The germline V gene encodes CDR1 MGHDK and CDR2 SYGVNS. Trimming shortened V by 4 bases and J by 9 bases, and 10 bases separated the two germline ends. The chain's CDR3 is CASSAGKRQYF. The CDR3 DNA follows: TGTGCCAGCAGTGCAGGGAAGAGGCAGTACTTC.

This clonotype was found a few times. CDR3 DNA sequence: TGTGCCAGCAGCGTAGTGGGATACACTGAAGCTTTCTTT. As protein: CASSVVGYTEAFF. The V call is TRBV9, the J call TRBJ1-1; no clear D. Looked up from germline, CDR1 is SGDLS and CDR2 is YYNGEE. V was clipped by 0 bases and J by 3 bases, with 6 bases between them. This CDR3 spans 13 amino acids.

This clonotype was picked up many times. J is TRBJ2-7 and V is TRBV6-1, with 8 bases aligning to TRBD2. CDR3 length: 14 amino acids. The V segment lost 4 bases and the J segment 7 bases; nucleotides outside the gene matches: 9. The germline V gene has CDR1 MNHNS and CDR2 SASEGT. The CDR3 is CASSGDRRGGEQYF. DNA for the CDR3: TGTGCCAGCAGTGGAGACCGCCGGGGGGGGGAGCAGTACTTC.

In its sample, this clonotype was seen a few times. This chain uses TRBV6-1 with TRBJ1-5; 8 bases align to TRBD1. V trimming: 6 bases; J trimming: 7 bases; junction bases outside the gene matches: 11. Germline V CDR1 and CDR2: MNHNS, SASEGT. The CDR3 extends over 15 amino acids. CDR3 protein: CASRSGQGVEQPQHF. CDR3 bases: TGTGCCAGCAGGAGCGGACAGGGAGTGGAACAGCCCCAGCATTTT.

The CDR3 protein is CASSLVPGAGYEQYF. Written as DNA, the CDR3 is TGTGCCAGCAGCTTAGTGCCGGGGGCTGGTTACGAGCAGTACTTC. This sequence joins TRBV7-2 and TRBJ2-7; perhaps D is TRBD1 or TRBD2 (6 bases each). The ends were cut back, 1 base at V and 4 bases at J, with 14 bases in the middle. In germline, CDR1 is SGHTA, CDR2 FQGNSA. The CDR3 contains 15 residues. The entire variable domain, with the rest obtained from reference TRBV7-2 and TRBJ2-7, is as follows: GAGVSQSPSNKVTEKGKDVELRCDPISGHTALYWYRQSLGQGLEFLIYFQGNSAPDKSGLPSDRFSAERTGGSVSTLTIQRTQQEDSAVYLCASSLVPGAGYEQYFGPGTRLTVT.

This clonotype was detected only a few times. The V call is TRBV20-1, the J call TRBJ1-4; the D gene is possibly TRBD1 (5 bases). Looked up from germline, CDR1 is DFQATT and CDR2 is SNEGSKA (reference sequence). V was pared by 6 bases and J by 7 bases, with 18 bases between. This CDR3 comprises 14 residues. The CDR3 is CSAPASQAGEKLFF. CDR3 nucleotide sequence: TGCAGTGCCCCCGCCTCACAGGCGGGTGAAAAACTGTTTTTT.

This chain joins TRBV12-3 or TRBV12-4 and TRBJ2-7, with 10 bases aligning to TRBD1. Trimming removed 5 bases from V and 3 bases from J; junction bases left unmatched: 4. CDR3 length: 14 amino acids. The CDR3 coding sequence is TGTGCCAGCAGTCTGGACAGGGGGGGCTACGAGCAGTACTTC. The encoded protein is CASSLDRGGYEQYF.

The chain joins TRBV11-2 to TRBJ1-6; tentatively, D is TRBD1 (5 bases). V gave up 5 bases and J gave up 13 bases, with 15 bases separating them. Germline V CDR1 and CDR2: SGHAT, FQNNGV. The CDR3 spans 13 residues. CDR3 region: CASSPGTVSPLHF. CDR3 sequence (DNA): TGTGCCAGCAGCCCGGGGACCGTTTCTCCCCTCCACTTT.

This clonotype was counted a few times. The chain recombines TRBV20-1 with TRBJ1-1; D gene uncertain. CDR3 length: 14 residues. Germline CDR1 and CDR2: DFQATT and SNEGSKA (reference sequence). Between the trimmed V and J ends, which lost 2 bases and 2 bases, there was a span of 12 bases. The DNA for the CDR3 is TGCAGTGCTAGACCTTCGGGCTCCAACACTGAAGCTTTCTTT. Encoded protein: CSARPSGSNTEAFF.

This chain connects TRBV20-1 to TRBJ1-2, with 11 bases fitting TRBD1. Germline lookup yields CDR1 DFQATT and CDR2 SNEGSKA (reference sequence). The CDR3 extends over 13 amino acids. V was pared by 6 bases and J by 6 bases, with 6 bases of the junction left unmatched. The CDR3: CSAGDRGTDGYTF. Written as DNA, the CDR3 is TGCAGTGCCGGGGACAGGGGGACCGATGGCTACACCTTC.

This clonotype has only a few counts. The rearrangement joins TRBV3-1 to TRBJ2-4; tentative D call: TRBD2 (5 bases). The germline V gene has CDR1 LGHDT and CDR2 YNNKEL (reference sequence). The V gene lost 0 bases and the J gene lost 1 base, with 16 bases spanning the gap. The CDR3 covers 18 residues. This chain's CDR3 is CASSQDGLATVAKNIQYF. CDR3 DNA: TGTGCCAGCAGCCAAGATGGGCTAGCTACCGTGGCCAAAAACATTCAGTACTTC.